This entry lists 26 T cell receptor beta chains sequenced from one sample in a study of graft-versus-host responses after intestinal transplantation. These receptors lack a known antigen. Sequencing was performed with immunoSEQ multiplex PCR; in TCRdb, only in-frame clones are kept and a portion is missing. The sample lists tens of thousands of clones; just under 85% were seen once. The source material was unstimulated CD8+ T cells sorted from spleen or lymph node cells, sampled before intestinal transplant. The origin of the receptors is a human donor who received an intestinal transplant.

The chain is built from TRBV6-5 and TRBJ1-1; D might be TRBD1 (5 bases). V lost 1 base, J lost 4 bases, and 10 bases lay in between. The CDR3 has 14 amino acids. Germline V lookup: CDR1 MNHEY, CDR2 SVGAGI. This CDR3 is CASSYLGPGTEAFF. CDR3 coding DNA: TGTGCCAGCAGTTACTTGGGGCCGGGCACTGAAGCTTTCTTT.

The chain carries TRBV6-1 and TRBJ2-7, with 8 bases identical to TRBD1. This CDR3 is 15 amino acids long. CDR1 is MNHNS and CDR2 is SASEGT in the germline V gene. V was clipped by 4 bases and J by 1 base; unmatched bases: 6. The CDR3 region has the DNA TGTGCCAGCAGTGCCCGGGACAGGAGGTCCTACGAGCAGTACTTC. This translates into CASSARDRRSYEQYF.

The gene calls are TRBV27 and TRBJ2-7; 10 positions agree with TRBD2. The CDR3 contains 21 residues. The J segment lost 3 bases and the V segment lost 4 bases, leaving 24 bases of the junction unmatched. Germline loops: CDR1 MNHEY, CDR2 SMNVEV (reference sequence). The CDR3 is CASSSRQWSGGANLVIYEQYF. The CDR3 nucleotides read TGTGCCAGCAGTTCTCGACAGTGGAGCGGGGGGGCAAATTTGGTGATCTACGAGCAGTACTTC.

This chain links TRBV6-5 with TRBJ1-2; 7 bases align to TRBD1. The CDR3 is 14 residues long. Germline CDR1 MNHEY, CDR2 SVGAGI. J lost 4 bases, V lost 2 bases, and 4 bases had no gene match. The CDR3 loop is CASSYAGGGYGYTF. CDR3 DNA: TGTGCCAGCAGTTACGCAGGGGGTGGCTATGGCTACACCTTC.

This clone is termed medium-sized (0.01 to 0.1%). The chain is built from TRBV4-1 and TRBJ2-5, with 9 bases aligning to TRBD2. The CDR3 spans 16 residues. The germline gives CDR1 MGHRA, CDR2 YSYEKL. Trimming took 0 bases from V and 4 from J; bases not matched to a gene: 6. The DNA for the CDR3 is TGCGCCAGCAGCCAAGACAGCGTTAGCGGGGGAGAGACCCAGTACTTC. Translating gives CASSQDSVSGGETQYF.

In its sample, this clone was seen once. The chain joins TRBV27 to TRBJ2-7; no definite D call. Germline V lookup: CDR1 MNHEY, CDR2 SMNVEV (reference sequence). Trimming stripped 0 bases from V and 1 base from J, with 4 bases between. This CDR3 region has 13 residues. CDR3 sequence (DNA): TGTGCCAGCAGTTTATCAGCGTCCTACGAGCAGTACTTC. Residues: CASSLSASYEQYF.

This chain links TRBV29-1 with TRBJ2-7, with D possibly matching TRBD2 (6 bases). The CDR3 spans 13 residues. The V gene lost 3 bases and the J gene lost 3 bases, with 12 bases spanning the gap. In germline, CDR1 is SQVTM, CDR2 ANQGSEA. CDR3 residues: CSVEGGINYEQYF. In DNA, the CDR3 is TGCAGCGTTGAGGGCGGGATCAACTACGAGCAGTACTTC.

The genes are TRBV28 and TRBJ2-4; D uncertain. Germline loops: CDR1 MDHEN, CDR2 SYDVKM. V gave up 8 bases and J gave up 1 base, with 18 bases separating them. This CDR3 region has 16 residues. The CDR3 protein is CASEERRYIAKNIQYF. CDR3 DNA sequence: TGTGCCAGCGAAGAGAGAAGATATATCGCCAAAAACATTCAGTACTTC.

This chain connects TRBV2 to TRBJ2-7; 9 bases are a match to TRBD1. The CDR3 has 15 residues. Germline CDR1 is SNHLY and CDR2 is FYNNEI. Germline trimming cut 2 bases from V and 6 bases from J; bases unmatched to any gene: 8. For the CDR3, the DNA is TGTGCCAGCAGTGAAAGGGACAGGGTGTTTCGCGAGCAGTACTTC. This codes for CASSERDRVFREQYF.

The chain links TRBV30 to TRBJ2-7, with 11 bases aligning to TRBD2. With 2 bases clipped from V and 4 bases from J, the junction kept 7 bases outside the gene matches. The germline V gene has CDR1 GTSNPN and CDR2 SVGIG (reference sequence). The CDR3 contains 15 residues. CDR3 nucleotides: TGTGCCTGGAGTCAAGGTACTAGCGGGGGTTACGAGCAGTACTTC. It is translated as CAWSQGTSGGYEQYF.

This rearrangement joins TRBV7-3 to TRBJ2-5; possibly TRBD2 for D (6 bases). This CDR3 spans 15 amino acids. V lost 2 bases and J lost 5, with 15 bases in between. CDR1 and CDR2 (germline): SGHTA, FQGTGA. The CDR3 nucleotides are TGTGCCAGCAGCTTAGGTAGAAGCGGGTGGGAGACCCAGTACTTC. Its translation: CASSLGRSGWETQYF.

The CDR3 reads CASSLTGERDEQYF. In DNA, the CDR3 is TGTGCCAGCAGCTTAACGGGAGAAAGGGACGAGCAGTACTTC. J is TRBJ2-7 and V is TRBV5-4; D may be TRBD2 (6 bases). The germline V gene encodes CDR1 SGHNT and CDR2 YYREEE (reference sequence). The CDR3 has 14 amino acids. Trimming removed 2 bases at V and 5 bases at J, with 14 bases between. The full variable domain, rest sourced from reference TRBV5-4 and TRBJ2-7, is ETGVTQSPTHLIKTRGQQVTLRCSSQSGHNTVSWYQQALGQGPQFIFQYYREEENGRGNFPPRFSGLQFPNYSSELNVNALELDDSALYLCASSLTGERDEQYFGPGTRLTVT.

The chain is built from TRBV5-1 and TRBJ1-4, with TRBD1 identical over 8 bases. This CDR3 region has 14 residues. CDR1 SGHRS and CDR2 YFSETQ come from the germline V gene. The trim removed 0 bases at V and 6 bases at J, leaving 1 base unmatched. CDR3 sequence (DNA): TGCGCCAGCAGCTTGGAGGACAGGGATGAAAAACTGTTTTTT. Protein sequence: CASSLEDRDEKLFF.

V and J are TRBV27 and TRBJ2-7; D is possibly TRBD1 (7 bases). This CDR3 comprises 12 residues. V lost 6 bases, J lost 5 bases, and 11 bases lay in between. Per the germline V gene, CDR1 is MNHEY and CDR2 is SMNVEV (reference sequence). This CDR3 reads CASSFRGDEQYF. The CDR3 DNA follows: TGTGCCAGCAGCTTCAGGGGGGACGAGCAGTACTTC.

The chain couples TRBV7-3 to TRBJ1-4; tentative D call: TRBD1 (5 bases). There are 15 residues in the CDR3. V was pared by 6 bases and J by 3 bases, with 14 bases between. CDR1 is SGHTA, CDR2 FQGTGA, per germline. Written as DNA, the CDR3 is TGTGCCAGCAGATCAGCCAGGGTACCTAATGAAAAACTGTTTTTT. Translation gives CASRSARVPNEKLFF.

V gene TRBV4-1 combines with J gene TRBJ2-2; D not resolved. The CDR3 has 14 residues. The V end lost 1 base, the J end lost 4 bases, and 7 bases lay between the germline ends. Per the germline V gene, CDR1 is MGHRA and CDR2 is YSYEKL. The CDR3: CASSQVWSTGELFF. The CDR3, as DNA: TGCGCCAGCAGCCAAGTTTGGAGCACCGGGGAGCTGTTTTTT.

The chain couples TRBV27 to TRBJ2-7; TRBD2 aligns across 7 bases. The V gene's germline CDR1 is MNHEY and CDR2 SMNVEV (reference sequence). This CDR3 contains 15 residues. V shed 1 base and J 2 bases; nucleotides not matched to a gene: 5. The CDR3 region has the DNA TGTGCCAGCAGTTTATGGGGGGAGGGCCCCTACGAGCAGTACTTC. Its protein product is CASSLWGEGPYEQYF.

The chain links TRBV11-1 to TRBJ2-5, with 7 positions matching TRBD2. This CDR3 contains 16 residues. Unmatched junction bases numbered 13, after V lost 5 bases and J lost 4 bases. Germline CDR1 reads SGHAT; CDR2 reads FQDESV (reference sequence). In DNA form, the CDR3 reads TGTGCCAGCAGCCTGCTACTAGCGCACTCCGGAGAGACCCAGTACTTC. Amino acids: CASSLLLAHSGETQYF.

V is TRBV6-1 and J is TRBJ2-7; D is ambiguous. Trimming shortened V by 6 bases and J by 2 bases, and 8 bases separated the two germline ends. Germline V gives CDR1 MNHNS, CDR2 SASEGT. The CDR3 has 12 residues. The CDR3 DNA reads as TGTGCCAGCAGAGCACGCCCCTACGAGCAGTACTTC. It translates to CASRARPYEQYF.

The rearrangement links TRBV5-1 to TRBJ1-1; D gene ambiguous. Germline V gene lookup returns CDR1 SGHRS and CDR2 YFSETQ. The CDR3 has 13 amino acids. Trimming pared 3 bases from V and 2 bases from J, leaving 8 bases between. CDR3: CASSSGFNTEAFF. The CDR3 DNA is TGCGCCAGCAGCTCCGGGTTTAACACTGAAGCTTTCTTT.

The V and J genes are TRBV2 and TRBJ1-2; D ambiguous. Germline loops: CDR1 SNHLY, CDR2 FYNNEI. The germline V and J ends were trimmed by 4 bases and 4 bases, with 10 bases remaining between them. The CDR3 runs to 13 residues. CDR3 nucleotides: TGTGCCAGCAGTGGAGAGACAACCTATGGCTACACCTTC. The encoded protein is CASSGETTYGYTF.

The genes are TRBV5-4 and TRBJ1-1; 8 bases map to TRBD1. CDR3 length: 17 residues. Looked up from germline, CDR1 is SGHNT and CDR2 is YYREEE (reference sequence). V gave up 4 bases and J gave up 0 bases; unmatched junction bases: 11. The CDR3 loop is CASSLDRGGSLNTEAFF. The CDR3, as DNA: TGTGCCAGCAGCCTCGACAGGGGTGGGTCCCTGAACACTGAAGCTTTCTTT.

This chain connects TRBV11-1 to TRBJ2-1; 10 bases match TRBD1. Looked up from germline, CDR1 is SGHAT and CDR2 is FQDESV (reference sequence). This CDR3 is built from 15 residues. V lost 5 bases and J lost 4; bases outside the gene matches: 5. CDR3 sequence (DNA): TGTGCCAGCAGCCTAGGGACAGGGGAATACAATGAGCAGTTCTTC. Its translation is CASSLGTGEYNEQFF.

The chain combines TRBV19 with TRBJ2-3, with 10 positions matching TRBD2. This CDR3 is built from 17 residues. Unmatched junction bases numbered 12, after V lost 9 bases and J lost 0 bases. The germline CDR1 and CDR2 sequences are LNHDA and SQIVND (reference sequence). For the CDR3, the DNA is TGTGCCAGCCCACCGCGAGGGACTAGCGATAGCACAGATACGCAGTATTTT. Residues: CASPPRGTSDSTDTQYF.

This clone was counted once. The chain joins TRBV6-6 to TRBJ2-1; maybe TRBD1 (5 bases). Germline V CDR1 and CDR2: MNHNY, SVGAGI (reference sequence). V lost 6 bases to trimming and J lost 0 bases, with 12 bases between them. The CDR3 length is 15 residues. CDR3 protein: CASSLQVLSYNEQFF. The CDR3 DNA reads TGTGCCAGCAGCCTACAGGTCCTCTCCTACAATGAGCAGTTCTTC.

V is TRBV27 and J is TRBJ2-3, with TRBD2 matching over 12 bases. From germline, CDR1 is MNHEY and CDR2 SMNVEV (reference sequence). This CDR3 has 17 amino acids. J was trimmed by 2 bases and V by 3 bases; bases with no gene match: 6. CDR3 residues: CASSFGTSGRPTDTQYF. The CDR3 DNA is TGTGCCAGCAGTTTTGGTACTAGCGGGAGGCCCACAGATACGCAGTATTTT.